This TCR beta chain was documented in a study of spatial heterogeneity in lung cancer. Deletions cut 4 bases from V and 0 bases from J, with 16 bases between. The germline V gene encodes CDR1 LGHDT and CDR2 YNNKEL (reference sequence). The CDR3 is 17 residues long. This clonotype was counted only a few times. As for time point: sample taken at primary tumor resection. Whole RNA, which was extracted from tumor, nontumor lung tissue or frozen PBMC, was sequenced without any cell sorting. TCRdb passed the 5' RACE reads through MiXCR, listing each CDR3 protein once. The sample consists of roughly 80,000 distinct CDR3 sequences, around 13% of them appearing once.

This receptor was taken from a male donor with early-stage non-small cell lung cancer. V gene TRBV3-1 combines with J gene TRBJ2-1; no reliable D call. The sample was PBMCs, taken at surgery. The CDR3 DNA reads TGTGCCAGCAGCCGCTCCCTCCTTTGGAGCTCCTACAATGAGCAGTTCTTC. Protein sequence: CASSRSLLWSSYNEQFF.